Following are 9 T cell receptor beta chains from one sample sequenced in a study of human T cells and chemical hapten exposure. TCRdb fed the RACE reads into MiXCR, producing one record per CDR3 protein. Of about 55,000 distinct CDR3 sequences in the sample, 9.5% to 10% are singletons; the top ten hold approximately 9.5%. This sample's time point: pre-sensitization, week 0. The treatment: therapeutic diphenylcyclopropenone sensitization with weekly scalp DPC. It was from unfractionated whole blood that total RNA was extracted. Source: whole blood, taken in connection with sensitization to the hapten diphenylcyclopropenone (DPC). These TCRs come from a woman between 25 and 40 years old with alopecia areata. Some clones in this sample may be carry-over from other donors' samples.

This clonotype was seen at least ten times. This chain connects TRBV19 to TRBJ1-6, with a weak D call TRBD1 (5 bases). In germline, CDR1 is LNHDA, CDR2 SQIVND (reference sequence). The CDR3 runs 13 residues. V dropped 9 bases and J dropped 8 bases, with 14 bases sitting between them. The CDR3 DNA sequence: TGTGCCAGCCGGGACGCGAGAGATTCACCCCTCCACTTT. Amino acid sequence: CASRDARDSPLHF.

This clonotype was observed once. A single base separates this from a much larger clone, so it may be a read error. The conserved final phenylalanine or tryptophan is absent from the CDR3, which likely points to a read error. The chain employs TRBV28 and TRBJ2-7; D possibly uses TRBD1 or TRBD2 (5 bases each). The CDR3 length is 14 residues. Germline CDR1 MDHEN, CDR2 SYDVKM. The V end was cut by 5 bases, the J end by 1 base, with 12 bases between. This chain's CDR3 is CASSTPGPSYEQYL. The CDR3 DNA reads as TGTGCCAGCAGTACACCGGGACCATCCTACGAGCAGTACCTC.

The rearrangement links TRBV12-3 or TRBV12-4 to TRBJ1-5, with D tentatively TRBD1 (5 bases). CDR3 length equals 13 residues. V was cut by 3 bases and J by 3 bases, with 6 bases left in between. The CDR3 sequence: CASSFRVNQPQHF. The DNA of the CDR3 is TGTGCCAGCAGTTTCAGGGTCAATCAGCCCCAGCATTTT.

This clonotype showed up just a few times. This chain links TRBV12-3 or TRBV12-4 with TRBJ2-1; the D gene could be TRBD1 or TRBD2 (6 bases each). The CDR3 contains 14 residues. With 2 bases removed from V and 7 bases from J, the gap between germline ends came to 12 bases. Written as DNA, the CDR3 is TGTGCCAGCAGTTTAATGGGGGGCGGGAATGAGCAGTTCTTC. This encodes CASSLMGGGNEQFF.

This chain connects TRBV6-1 to TRBJ2-7, with TRBD1 matching 9 bases. The junction had 8 bases not matched to a gene; V was cut back by 0 bases and J by 5 bases. The CDR3 consists of 16 residues. Germline lookup yields CDR1 MNHNS and CDR2 SASEGT. The CDR3 DNA sequence: TGTGCCAGCAGTGAAGCCGGCGGGACAGGGTCCCACGAGCAGTACTTC. This sequence encodes CASSEAGGTGSHEQYF.

The table lists this clonotype with many counts. The V call is TRBV3-1, the J call TRBJ1-1, with a possible D match to TRBD1 (6 bases). This CDR3 contains 16 residues. Germline-derived CDR1 and CDR2 are LGHDT and YNNKEL (reference sequence). Trimming left V 1 base short and J 4 bases short, with 16 bases between. DNA of the CDR3: TGTGCCAGCAGCCAAGCGGTAACAGGGTCCGGCACTGAAGCTTTCTTT. It codes for CASSQAVTGSGTEAFF.

This chain links TRBV3-1 with TRBJ2-2; the match to TRBD2 covers 9 bases. The length of the CDR3 is 17 residues. CDR1 is LGHDT and CDR2 is YNNKEL in the germline V gene (reference sequence). V lost 0 bases, J lost 5 bases, and 7 bases stayed unmatched. The CDR3 coding sequence is TGTGCCAGCAGCCAAGACACTCTAGCGGGGAGAACCGGGGAGCTGTTTTTT. This translates into CASSQDTLAGRTGELFF.

The chain uses TRBV4-3 and TRBJ2-5; a possible D gene is TRBD2 (5 bases). This CDR3 contains 14 residues. The V end was cut by 1 base, the J end by 4 bases, with 10 bases between. The V gene's germline CDR1 is LGHNA and CDR2 YSLEER. CDR3 sequence reads: CASSQAGFLETQYF. CDR3 nucleotide sequence: TGCGCCAGCAGCCAAGCGGGGTTCTTAGAGACCCAGTACTTC.

The chain carries TRBV2 and TRBJ1-1; D is undetermined. The V end lost 6 bases, the J end lost 5 bases, and 13 bases lay between the germline ends. The CDR3 covers 13 residues. CDR1 is SNHLY and CDR2 is FYNNEI in the germline V gene. The CDR3 DNA is TGTGCCAGCAGGTTACAGCTTCTTACTGAAGCTTTCTTT. Translated, it gives CASRLQLLTEAFF.